This T cell receptor beta chain appears in the sequencing data of a study of breast tumors, draining lymph nodes, adjacent tissues. Overall study results and limits: Luminal-like breast cancer showed significantly greater tumor-nontumor repertoire similarity than basal-like breast cancer did. Data only fit, rather than demonstrated, lymph node origin of most tumor T cells. The data were judged consistent with most tumor T cells coming from lymph node and expanding in tumor. Compared with lymph nodes, tumors were less diverse; compared with nontumor tissue, more.

Trimming cost V 7 bases and J 3 bases; bases outside gene matches: 9. Germline CDR1 SGHVS, CDR2 FQNEAQ. CDR3 size: 15 residues. This clonotype is medium-sized in the sample. Antigen specificity is unknown. One entry per CDR3 protein, called by TCRdb with MiXCR from the multiplex PCR reads. The sample holds 13,000 or so distinct CDR3 sequences; about 50% are singletons and the top ten take roughly two fifths. Sequences were obtained from tumor-adjacent breast tissue. The chain recombines TRBV7-8 with TRBJ2-3; 8 bases are shared with TRBD2. This receptor was obtained from a female donor with breast cancer. Some clones in this sample may be carry-over from other donors' samples. The CDR3 protein is CASIRAGDRTDTQYF. DNA of the CDR3: TGTGCCAGCATCCGAGCGGGAGATAGAACAGATACGCAGTATTTT.